The 5 T cell receptor beta chains reported below all come from one sample, sequenced in a study of CD8+CD57+ T cells in acquired aplastic anemia. Genomic DNA served as template for TCR beta VDJ and CDR3 profiling. Via MiXCR, TCRdb re-called the reads, giving one row per CDR3 protein. The repertoire holds around 180,000 distinct CDR3 sequences, with 48% as singletons. Patients sequenced had flow cytometry evidence of CD8+CD57+ cell expansion. The source material was sorted CD4+, CD8+, or CD8+CD57+ T cells (not recorded which) from PBMCs. The origin of the receptors is a human donor with aplastic anemia.

This chain uses TRBV7-2 with TRBJ2-2, with a tentative D call TRBD1 (5 bases). The CDR3 length is 13 residues. The V gene's germline CDR1 is SGHTA and CDR2 FQGNSA. Trimming shortened V by 7 bases and J by 6 bases, and 12 bases separated the two germline ends. Here the CDR3 reads CASISAGSGELFF. The CDR3 DNA is TGTGCCAGCATCTCCGCAGGGTCCGGGGAGCTGTTTTTT.

The genes are TRBV20-1 and TRBJ2-2, with 7 bases that match TRBD2. The germline CDR1 and CDR2 sequences are DFQATT and SNEGSKA (reference sequence). This CDR3 has 14 residues. J gave up 4 bases and V 3 bases, and 5 bases lay outside the gene matches. Here the CDR3 DNA reads TGCAGTGCTAGCTCCCCTAGCGGCACCGGGGAGCTGTTTTTT. Protein: CSASSPSGTGELFF.

With regard to this clonotype: A read error may account for a junction end that differs from germline. V is TRBV7-7 and J is TRBJ2-1; either TRBD1 or TRBD2 may fit D (5 bases each). Germline CDR1 is SSHAT and CDR2 is FNYEAQ (reference sequence). The CDR3 sequence is 13 residues long. DNA for the CDR3: TGTGCTAGCAGCTTAGGAGGACAATGGGAGCAGTTCTTC. Encoded protein: CASSLGGQWEQFF.

This clonotype has a count of ten or more. The rearrangement uses TRBV12-3 or TRBV12-4 and TRBJ1-4; tentatively, D is TRBD1 (5 bases). Between the trimmed V and J ends, which lost 2 bases and 8 bases, there was a span of 12 bases. CDR3 length equals 14 residues. The CDR3 is CASSLIPRDEKLFF. In DNA, the CDR3 is TGTGCCAGCAGTTTAATTCCCAGGGACGAAAAACTGTTTTTT.

This clonotype was found many times. The chain couples TRBV20-1 to TRBJ2-1, with TRBD2 identical over 9 bases. This CDR3 has 14 residues. J was trimmed by 7 bases and V by 1 base; bases with no gene match: 5. Germline CDR1 is DFQATT and CDR2 is SNEGSKA (reference sequence). The CDR3 nucleotides are TGCAGTGCTAGAGTTAGCGGGAGCAGGAATGAGCAGTTCTTC. Translation gives CSARVSGSRNEQFF.